This is a list of T cell receptor beta chains from one sample in a study of cytomegalovirus exposure and HLA in healthy donors. Sequenced by immunoSEQ multiplex PCR; TCRdb stores in-frame clones only, minus some. Altogether about 160,000 clones are present, roughly 80% being singletons, with the ten largest covering around 4.3%. Sequencing was carried out using PBMCs. Receptors were obtained from a man aged 25 to 45 in good health and CMV-seronegative. Both conserved end residues are part of each CDR3. D genes are given only for firm matches. Clone size is given for some rows only: seen once, a few or many times, or a class if the clone is expanded.

D gene,V gene,J gene,clone size,CDR3 DNA,CDR3 protein
.,TRBV7-6,TRBJ2-1,.,TGTGCCAGCAGCTTCATCAGGCGTTTCGTCGGGATCGGCGGTATTGAGCAGTTCTTC,CASSFIRRFVGIGGIEQFF
TRBD2,TRBV5-1,TRBJ2-7,once,TGCGCCAGCAGCTCCCTAAAAGTGGGAGGGCCTAAGATGGGAGAGCAGTACTTC,CASSSLKVGGPKMGEQYF
TRBD2,TRBV2,TRBJ2-5,once,TGTGCCAGGAGCGGGGGGGCTTCCGAGACCCAGTACTTC,CARSGGASETQYF
TRBD2,TRBV7-3,TRBJ2-2,few,TGTGCCAGCAGCTTCTCCGGGACTATTCCCCCCGGGGAGCTGTTTTTT,CASSFSGTIPPGELFF
TRBD1,TRBV27,TRBJ1-5,.,TGTGCCAGCAGTCTCCTGACAGGGAATCAGCCCCAGCATTTT,CASSLLTGNQPQHF
TRBD1,TRBV30,TRBJ2-7,.,TGTGCCTGGAGTGGAACAGACAGGGGAGGCAAGCAGTACTTC,CAWSGTDRGGKQYF
TRBD1,TRBV30,TRBJ2-7,.,TGTGCCTGGAATGTAGACAGGGTAGACCACGAGCAGTACTTC,CAWNVDRVDHEQYF
TRBD1,TRBV27,TRBJ1-6,.,TGTGCCAGCAGGCGACTTCAGGGGGCGCGTATCTCCAGGTCCTATAATTCACCCCTCCACTTT,CASRRLQGARISRSYNSPLHF
.,TRBV28,TRBJ2-1,.,TGTGCCAGCAGTTTTACAGGGAAGGTTGAGCAGTTCTTC,CASSFTGKVEQFF
TRBD1,TRBV7-2,TRBJ2-7,.,TGTGCCAGCAGCCGGGACAGGGGGGAGCAGTACTTC,CASSRDRGEQYF
TRBD1,TRBV9,TRBJ1-6,.,TGTGCCAGCAGCACGGGACAGGGGAGTCGGGCCCTCCACTTT,CASSTGQGSRALHF
.,TRBV4-3,TRBJ1-4,few,TGCGCCAGCAGCCCCAGGGTAACAGCAAATGAAAAACTGTTTTTT,CASSPRVTANEKLFF
.,TRBV27,TRBJ2-7,once,TGTGCCAGCAGTTCCGGGGGTTTACCCTACGAGCAGTACTTC,CASSSGGLPYEQYF
.,TRBV5-1,TRBJ2-2,.,TGCGCCAGCAGCTTGGCCGGCCAGGGCCCCGAGGAGCTGTTTTTT,CASSLAGQGPEELFF
.,TRBV6-1,TRBJ1-1,.,TGTGCCAGCCGGGAGGGCGAGACTGAAGCTTTCTTT,CASREGETEAFF
TRBD2,TRBV2,TRBJ2-7,.,TGTGCCAGCAGGTTAGGACTAGCGGGAGGCCCTTCCTACGAGCAGTACTTC,CASRLGLAGGPSYEQYF
.,TRBV6-5,TRBJ1-1,few,TGTGCCAGCAGTTACTCCTTCCTAGGAGGGAACACTGAAGCTTTCTTT,CASSYSFLGGNTEAFF
.,TRBV13,TRBJ2-7,.,TGTGCCAGCAGCGTCTGGACACCCCCCGAGCAGTACTTC,CASSVWTPPEQYF
TRBD2,TRBV27,TRBJ2-7,.,TGTGCCAGCAGTTTATATGCTAGCGGGAGGTCTAGTAGCAACGAGCAGTACTTC,CASSLYASGRSSSNEQYF
TRBD2,TRBV5-1,TRBJ2-3,.,TGCGCCAGCAGCCCGCGGGGGGCGGGGAGGTCTGGCACAGATACGCAGTATTTT,CASSPRGAGRSGTDTQYF
.,TRBV11-2,TRBJ2-7,.,TGTGCCAGCAGCTTGGACACAACCTACGAGCAGTACTTC,CASSLDTTYEQYF
TRBD1,TRBV7-6,TRBJ2-3,.,TGTGCCAGCAGCTTGGGACAGGGTATCCGCACAGATACGCAGTATTTT,CASSLGQGIRTDTQYF
TRBD1,TRBV5-1,TRBJ1-1,once,TGCGCCAGCAGCTTAGGACAGGGGGCTAGCACTGAAGCTTTCTTT,CASSLGQGASTEAFF
TRBD1,TRBV28,TRBJ1-4,.,TGTGCCAGCAGTTTATTAACTCGGGACAGTTATAATGAAAAACTGTTTTTT,CASSLLTRDSYNEKLFF
TRBD2,TRBV9,TRBJ2-1,once,TGTGCCAGCAGCGTAGTAGGCGGGGGGATCGGCAATGAGCAGTTCTTC,CASSVVGGGIGNEQFF
TRBD2,TRBV7-9,TRBJ2-3,.,TGTGCCAGCAGCCCGTCACCGGGACTAGTTTTGACAGATACGCAGTATTTT,CASSPSPGLVLTDTQYF
TRBD1,TRBV2,TRBJ2-2,few,TGTGCCAGCGGGACAGGGAATAGTGAGGAGCTGTTTTTT,CASGTGNSEELFF